This T cell receptor (beta chain) comes out of a study of T-cell memory formation after mild COVID-19. Study-wide results and limits: A balance of CD4 and CD8 characterized clones contracting day 15 to 85, whereas later expanders leaned CD4+. Memory from before infection featured some responding clones, which suggests cross-reactive memory joined. For contracting clones, CD4+ ones sat mainly in CM and EM, CD8+ in EMRA.

A word on this clonotype: Antigen specificity is unknown.

TCRdb used MiXCR to reprocess the 5' RACE reads, holding one entry per CDR3 protein. The top ten clones hold about 22% of a sample with about 400,000 distinct CDR3 sequences, about 17% of them seen once. The sample consisted of PBMCs or a T cell subset sorted from them (not recorded which). This receptor was identified in a man in his late teens or twenties who had mild COVID-19 (a few samples of this study predate the infection). Cell type and time point are not known.

CDR3 sequence: CSAGSILNTEAFF. Written as DNA, the CDR3 is TGCAGTGCTGGAAGTATACTGAACACTGAAGCTTTCTTT. This chain links TRBV20-1 with TRBJ1-1, with no clear D. The CDR3 contains 13 residues. Trimming stripped 5 bases from V and 0 bases from J, with 10 bases between. Germline CDR1 reads DFQATT; CDR2 reads SNEGSKA (reference sequence).